Presented here are 20 T cell receptor beta chains from one specimen sequenced in a study of T cell responses to AZD1222 COVID-19 vaccine. Sequenced by immunoSEQ multiplex PCR; TCRdb stores in-frame clones only, minus some. The table lists roughly 100,000 clones, 82% of them singletons. The sample consisted of peripheral blood, taken on day 0 of AZD1222 vaccination. Receptors originate from an adult in good health.

This clone has just one count. The genes are TRBV5-1 and TRBJ2-2; D is undetermined. CDR1 and CDR2 from the germline V gene are SGHRS and YFSETQ. The CDR3 totals 15 residues. V was shortened by 0 bases and J by 0 bases, with 6 bases between the two germline ends. CDR3: CASSLEGPNTGELFF. CDR3 in DNA: TGCGCCAGCAGCTTGGAAGGACCGAACACCGGGGAGCTGTTTTTT.

This clone turned up a few times. The chain uses TRBV4-3 and TRBJ2-7; 10 positions match TRBD2. The CDR3 consists of 15 residues. The junction had 1 base not matched to a gene; V was cut back by 1 base and J by 1 base. The V gene's germline CDR1 is LGHNA and CDR2 YSLEER. CDR3 DNA: TGCGCCAGCAGCCAAGGAGCGGGGGGGTCCTACGAGCAGTACTTC. This sequence encodes CASSQGAGGSYEQYF.

The rearrangement uses TRBV6-5 and TRBJ1-5; no definite D call. Germline V gives CDR1 MNHEY, CDR2 SVGAGI. The CDR3 is 11 residues long. V lost 11 bases to trimming and J lost 0 bases, with 5 bases between them. This CDR3 is CACNSNQPQHF. The DNA for the CDR3 is TGTGCCTGCAATAGCAATCAGCCCCAGCATTTT.

The sample holds one count of this clone. This chain links TRBV7-2 with TRBJ2-3; possible D gene TRBD2, 6 bases. CDR1 is SGHTA, CDR2 FQGNSA, per germline. The V gene lost 2 bases and the J gene lost 1 base, with 10 bases spanning the gap. The CDR3 is made up of 15 amino acids. Here the CDR3 reads CASSLRRDGTDTQYF. In nucleotides, the CDR3 is TGTGCCAGCAGCTTAAGGAGGGACGGCACAGATACGCAGTATTTT.

The V and J genes are TRBV10-3 and TRBJ1-2; D gene ambiguous. Looked up from germline, CDR1 is ENHRY and CDR2 is SYGVKD. V was pared by 4 bases and J by 2 bases, with 11 bases between. The CDR3 contains 14 residues. This chain's CDR3 is CAISAELGNYGYTF. CDR3 bases: TGTGCCATCAGTGCAGAGCTGGGAAACTATGGCTACACCTTC.

V gene TRBV7-8 combines with J gene TRBJ2-3; TRBD2 agrees at 14 bases. The CDR3 is made up of 22 amino acids. The V and J ends lost 0 bases and 0 bases, in that order; junction bases with no gene match: 14. Germline V gene data show CDR1 as SGHVS and CDR2 as FQNEAQ. The CDR3 is CASSLAPLLTSGGARSTDTQYF. CDR3 coding DNA: TGTGCCAGCAGCTTAGCGCCCCTCCTGACTAGCGGGGGGGCCAGGAGCACAGATACGCAGTATTTT.

The rearrangement links TRBV15 to TRBJ2-7; D is perhaps TRBD2 (5 bases). CDR1 is LNHNV, CDR2 YYDKDF, per germline (reference sequence). Trimming pared 1 base from V and 0 bases from J, leaving 10 bases between. The CDR3 has 15 amino acids. This CDR3 reads CATSRAGLNSYEQYF. In nucleotides, the CDR3 is TGTGCCACCAGCAGAGCCGGACTTAACTCCTACGAGCAGTACTTC.

This clone came up a few times. The chain uses TRBV7-9 and TRBJ2-2; tentative D call: TRBD1 (5 bases). CDR3 length: 18 residues. Looked up from germline, CDR1 is SEHNR and CDR2 is FQNEAQ (reference sequence). V was trimmed by 6 bases and J by 2 bases, leaving 22 bases between them. As DNA, the CDR3 is TGTGCCAGCAGATCTTACGTGGGGCTTGGGTTAAACACCGGGGAGCTGTTTTTT. Its translation is CASRSYVGLGLNTGELFF.

This clone has only one observation. The J gene is TRBJ2-7, the V gene TRBV5-6, with TRBD1 matching over 7 bases. This CDR3 comprises 14 residues. CDR1 is SGHDT, CDR2 YYEEEE, per germline. V was clipped by 1 base and J by 6 bases; unmatched bases: 7. The CDR3: CASSLRQGSLEQYF. The CDR3 nucleotides are TGTGCCAGCAGCTTGAGACAGGGCAGTCTCGAGCAGTACTTC.

The chain is built from TRBV9 and TRBJ1-6; a weak D match, TRBD1 (6 bases). The CDR3 length is 15 residues. Germline V gene sequence: CDR1 SGDLS, CDR2 YYNGEE. Trimming stripped 3 bases from V and 7 bases from J, with 14 bases between. CDR3 bases: TGTGCCAGCAGCGGAACAGGGTCGGGGAATTCACCCCTCCACTTT. Its translation is CASSGTGSGNSPLHF.

This clone was seen a few times. The genes are TRBV18 and TRBJ2-1; D is perhaps TRBD1 (6 bases). Looked up from germline, CDR1 is KGHSH and CDR2 is LQKENI. The ends were cut back, 3 bases at V and 6 bases at J, with 15 bases in the middle. This CDR3 region has 15 residues. The CDR3 nucleotides read TGTGCCAGCTCACCGGACAGCCGACCACTCAATGAGCAGTTCTTC. Protein sequence: CASSPDSRPLNEQFF.

Only a few counts were recorded for this clone. The CDR3 here is CASSRDGNNYGYTF. The CDR3 coding sequence is TGTGCCAGTAGTAGGGATGGGAACAACTATGGCTACACCTTC. This chain connects TRBV19 to TRBJ1-2, with no clear D. CDR1 and CDR2 from the germline V gene are LNHDA and SQIVND (reference sequence). Trimming removed 4 bases from V and 2 bases from J, with 11 bases in between. CDR3 length equals 14 residues.

The rearrangement joins TRBV5-5 to TRBJ1-1; D may be TRBD1 (5 bases). CDR3 length: 14 amino acids. Per the germline V gene, CDR1 is SGHKS and CDR2 is YYEKEE (reference sequence). V lost 6 bases to trimming and J lost 0 bases, with 12 bases between them. CDR3 residues: CASTARGLNTEAFF. The CDR3 nucleotides are TGTGCCAGCACCGCGCGGGGCCTGAACACTGAAGCTTTCTTT.

This clone was observed a handful of times. The chain employs TRBV10-3 and TRBJ2-1; 8 positions agree with TRBD1. J lost 1 base, V lost 10 bases, and 9 bases had no gene match. Germline-derived CDR1 and CDR2 are ENHRY and SYGVKD. CDR3 length: 15 amino acids. CDR3 bases: TGTGCCACCCAGACAGGGGTTTATTCCTACAATGAGCAGTTCTTC. Translated: CATQTGVYSYNEQFF.

The V and J genes are TRBV10-2 and TRBJ1-3; 8 nucleotides line up with TRBD1. The CDR3 covers 15 residues. Losses at the gene ends were 4 bases for V and 1 base for J; bases not matched to a gene: 3. Germline V gene lookup returns CDR1 WSHSY and CDR2 SAAADI. CDR3: CASSGTGRSGNTIYF. CDR3 coding DNA: TGCGCCAGCAGTGGGACAGGGAGGTCTGGAAACACCATATATTTT.

This chain joins TRBV14 and TRBJ2-3; possibly TRBD2 for D (6 bases). The CDR3 has 13 residues. V shed 5 bases and J shed 9 bases, with 15 bases lying between them. The germline V gene encodes CDR1 SGHDN and CDR2 FVKESK. The DNA for the CDR3 is TGTGCCAGCAGCAGCGGGCTTACCGGGACGCAGTATTTT. Its translation: CASSSGLTGTQYF.

The V and J genes are TRBV5-1 and TRBJ2-3; D gene unclear. Trimming pared 4 bases from V and 6 bases from J, leaving 18 bases between. Germline CDR1 is SGHRS and CDR2 is YFSETQ. CDR3 size: 15 residues. The CDR3 nucleotides read TGCGCCAGCAGCCTCGAGTCGGTGGGCATGGATACGCAGTATTTT. It specifies CASSLESVGMDTQYF.

This chain joins TRBV7-8 and TRBJ1-2; possible D gene TRBD1, 5 bases. CDR1 and CDR2 from the germline V gene are SGHVS and FQNEAQ. This CDR3 is 15 amino acids long. The V end was cut by 2 bases, the J end by 2 bases, with 12 bases between. The CDR3 here is CASSLRRDDNYGYTF. The CDR3 DNA sequence: TGTGCCAGCAGCTTAAGGAGGGACGACAACTATGGCTACACCTTC.

This clone has more than one count but fewer than ten. The J gene is TRBJ1-2, the V gene TRBV7-2; 7 nucleotides line up with TRBD1. Germline assignment: CDR1 SGHTA and CDR2 FQGNSA. This CDR3 comprises 15 residues. Losses at the gene ends were 5 bases for V and 6 bases for J; bases not matched to a gene: 12. CDR3 sequence reads: CASSLRGPTGHGYTF. CDR3 bases: TGTGCCAGCAGCCTCCGTGGCCCGACAGGGCATGGCTACACCTTC.

As to this clone: Other DNA sequences of this sample code for an identical CDR3. V gene TRBV12-3 or TRBV12-4 combines with J gene TRBJ1-5; 8 nucleotides align to TRBD1. This CDR3 is built from 13 residues. The trim removed 5 bases at V and 5 bases at J, leaving 2 bases unmatched. The CDR3 sequence: CASSLQGDQPQHF. CDR3 bases: TGTGCCAGCAGTCTACAGGGGGATCAGCCCCAGCATTTT.